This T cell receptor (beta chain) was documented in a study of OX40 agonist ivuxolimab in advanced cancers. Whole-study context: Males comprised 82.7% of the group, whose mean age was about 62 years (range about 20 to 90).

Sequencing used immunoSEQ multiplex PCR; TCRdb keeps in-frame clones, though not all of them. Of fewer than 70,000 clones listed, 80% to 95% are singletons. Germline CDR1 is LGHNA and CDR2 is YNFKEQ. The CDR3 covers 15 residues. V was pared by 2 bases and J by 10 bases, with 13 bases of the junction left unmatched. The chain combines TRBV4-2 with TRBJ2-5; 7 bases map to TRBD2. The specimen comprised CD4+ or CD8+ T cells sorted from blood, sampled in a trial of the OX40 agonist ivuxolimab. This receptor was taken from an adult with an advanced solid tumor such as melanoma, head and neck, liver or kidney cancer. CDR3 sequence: CASSQWDYAPEGQYF. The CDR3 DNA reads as TGTGCCAGCAGCCAATGGGACTACGCGCCTGAGGGCCAGTACTTC.